The rows below give T cell receptor beta chains drawn from one sample of a study of human T cells and chemical hapten exposure. MiXCR was run by TCRdb on the RACE reads, yielding one entry per CDR3 protein. The sample contains 40,000 to 60,000 distinct CDR3 sequences, 9% to 9.5% of which appear only once. The specimen comprised whole blood, sampled in connection with sensitization to the hapten diphenylcyclopropenone (DPC). The origin of the receptors is a woman between 50 and 59 years old with alopecia areata. Some clones in this sample may be carry-over from other donors' samples. CDR3s include the opening cysteine and the closing phenylalanine or tryptophan. The order of the fields is clone size, D gene, J gene, V gene, CDR3 protein, CDR3 DNA. A D gene is named only where the DNA matches it firmly. A row's size may be missing; if present it is once, few, many or a size class.

.	.	TRBJ1-6	TRBV5-4	CASSFRDRGSPLHF	TGTGCCAGCAGCTTCCGGGACCGAGGGTCACCCCTCCACTTT
few	.	TRBJ2-1	TRBV12-3/TRBV12-4	CASSKVGRNEQFF	TGTGCCAGCAGCAAAGTCGGACGCAATGAGCAGTTCTTC
many	.	TRBJ1-1	TRBV7-6	CASSLGTINTEAFF	TGTGCCAGCAGCTTAGGGACCATTAACACTGAAGCTTTCTTT
many	TRBD2	TRBJ2-7	TRBV3-1	CASSAPGGEQYF	TGTGCCAGCAGCGCGCCGGGGGGCGAGCAGTACTTC
.	TRBD2	TRBJ2-1	TRBV9	CASSVGTSGNNYNEQFF	TGTGCCAGCAGCGTGGGGACTAGCGGAAATAATTACAATGAGCAGTTCTTC
many	.	TRBJ2-5	TRBV2	CASSAEGTQYF	TGTGCCAGCAGCGCAGAGGGGACCCAGTACTTC
many	TRBD2	TRBJ2-3	TRBV15	CATSRDRAGGTDTQYF	TGTGCCACCAGCAGAGATCGAGCGGGAGGCACAGATACGCAGTATTTT
.	.	TRBJ1-2	TRBV27	CASRIRTDPTYGYTF	TGTGCCAGCAGAATTAGGACAGACCCTACGTATGGCTACACCTTC
many	.	TRBJ1-5	TRBV12-5	CASGLGRTSNQPQHF	TGTGCTAGTGGTTTGGGGCGGACTAGCAATCAGCCCCAGCATTTT
.	.	TRBJ2-7	TRBV2	CASLGRWDEQYF	TGTGCCAGCCTAGGCAGATGGGACGAGCAGTACTTC
.	.	TRBJ1-5	TRBV5-1	CASSWGPDQPQHF	TGCGCCAGCAGCTGGGGGCCAGATCAGCCCCAGCATTTT
few	.	TRBJ1-1	TRBV6-1	CASREDGNTEAFF	TGTGCCAGCAGAGAGGACGGGAACACTGAAGCTTTCTTT
many	.	TRBJ2-1	TRBV7-2	CASRSRSGDNEQFF	TGTGCCAGCAGAAGTAGGAGCGGAGACAATGAGCAGTTCTTC
many	.	TRBJ2-3	TRBV25-1	CASSVGLADTQYF	TGTGCCAGCAGTGTGGGACTTGCAGATACGCAGTATTTT
.	.	TRBJ1-5	TRBV20-1	CSAEPGRINQPQHF	TGCAGTGCCGAGCCGGGACGGATAAATCAGCCCCAGCATTTT
.	TRBD2	TRBJ2-1	TRBV6-5	CASSVAGGPHSYNEQFF	TGTGCCAGCAGCGTAGCGGGAGGGCCCCATTCCTACAATGAGCAGTTCTTC
many	.	TRBJ2-1	TRBV11-2	CASSLSPNNEQFF	TGTGCCAGCAGCTTATCACCAAACAATGAGCAGTTCTTC
.	.	TRBJ2-7	TRBV20-1	CSASDRSSYEQYF	TGCAGTGCCTCCGACAGAAGCTCCTACGAGCAGTACTTC
many	TRBD1	TRBJ2-7	TRBV18	CASSPLGQGREQYF	TGTGCCAGCTCACCATTGGGACAGGGACGCGAGCAGTACTTC
medium-sized	TRBD2	TRBJ2-7	TRBV30	CAWSQNSGAEQYF	TGTGCCTGGAGCCAGAATAGCGGGGCCGAGCAGTACTTC
few	TRBD2	TRBJ2-7	TRBV6-5	CASSYGEGNYEQYF	TGTGCCAGCAGTTACGGGGAGGGAAACTACGAGCAGTACTTC
few	.	TRBJ1-1	TRBV6-5	CASSYSIRNTEAFF	TGTGCCAGCAGTTACTCGATCAGGAACACTGAAGCTTTCTTT
.	.	TRBJ2-7	TRBV11-2	CASSLDLSYEQYF	TGTGCCAGCAGCTTAGATCTTTCCTACGAGCAGTACTTC
many	TRBD1	TRBJ2-7	TRBV7-8	CASSALTGAEQYF	TGTGCCAGCAGCGCCCTAACAGGGGCCGAGCAGTACTTC
many	TRBD2	TRBJ2-1	TRBV14	CASSQVEGLAIPYNEQFF	TGTGCCAGCAGCCAAGTTGAGGGACTAGCGATACCATACAATGAGCAGTTCTTC
.	.	TRBJ1-1	TRBV5-1	CASSNDGNTEAFF	TGCGCCAGCAGCAATGACGGGAACACTGAAGCTTTCTTT
few	TRBD1	TRBJ1-2	TRBV29-1	CSGGGEQYGYTF	TGCAGCGGAGGGGGCGAACAATATGGCTACACCTTC